These T cell receptor beta chains were read from a single sample in a study of cytomegalovirus exposure and HLA in healthy donors. Using immunoSEQ multiplex PCR, the repertoire was profiled, and TCRdb retains in-frame clones only, with some absent. The sample yields about 130,000 clones, 85% to 90% seen once. Source material: PBMCs. These receptors all come from a young man in good health and CMV-seronegative. Each CDR3 is given with its conserved first and last residue. Each record gives: V gene, J gene, clone size, CDR3 protein. Clone size is not always given. Where it is, it says once, few, many or a class for expanded clones.

TRBV2	TRBJ2-5	.	CASRIGQGAMETQYF
TRBV5-1	TRBJ2-3	.	CASSLGTSGGPSTDTQYF
TRBV29-1	TRBJ2-3	once	CSVASGSKDTQYF
TRBV29-1	TRBJ2-1	.	CSASSAGPANEQFF
TRBV5-5	TRBJ2-7	once	CASSGRVTGSSYEQYF
TRBV7-9	TRBJ1-2	.	CASSLPSAQDTF
TRBV2	TRBJ2-7	once	CASSEARGREQYF
TRBV29-1	TRBJ2-1	.	CSAQGASSYNEQFF
TRBV5-6	TRBJ2-1	.	CASSLVDGLAGLNEQFF
TRBV29-1	TRBJ2-1	once	CSVRAPTGAVYEQFF
TRBV4-3	TRBJ2-7	.	CASSQDYGAYEQYF
TRBV2	TRBJ2-6	.	CASTTGGNVLTF
TRBV27	TRBJ1-2	.	CASKGGFSYGYTF
TRBV27	TRBJ2-6	few	CASSLLYSGANVLTF
TRBV9	TRBJ2-3	few	CASSSRLTDTQYF
TRBV11-2	TRBJ2-6	.	CASSGFSGESAGANVLTF
TRBV19	TRBJ1-5	.	CASSIDRVNQPQHF
TRBV6-5	TRBJ2-1	.	CASSYSKSAFTEQFF
TRBV9	TRBJ2-3	.	CASSDDRESIDTQYF
TRBV19	TRBJ1-1	.	CASRTGNTEAFF
TRBV19	TRBJ2-4	.	CASRGLYPAKNIQYF
TRBV11-2	TRBJ2-3	.	CASFGTSGTPDTQYF
TRBV7-6	TRBJ2-2	.	CASSSRLVSVGGELFF
TRBV7-2	TRBJ2-5	.	CASSLRPGQWKTQYF
TRBV7-6	TRBJ2-5	.	CASSSGQGIGLGQYF
TRBV9	TRBJ1-5	many	CASSVDSSNQPQHF
TRBV19	TRBJ2-5	.	CASSMVREIGETQYF
TRBV27	TRBJ2-7	.	CASSSEATGSYEQYF
TRBV10-3	TRBJ1-2	.	CAISDPQGYGYTF
TRBV1	TRBJ2-3	.	CTSSQELRAGGPADTQYF
TRBV14	TRBJ2-1	.	CASSQAITQREGYNEQFF
TRBV5-4	TRBJ1-1	.	CASSLGRANTEAFF
TRBV13	TRBJ2-7	.	CASSLSAPVDPAYEQYF
TRBV18	TRBJ2-7	.	CASRQDYEQYF
TRBV6-6	TRBJ2-1	.	CASSFPGLADNEQFF
TRBV5-1	TRBJ1-6	.	CASSLSSLNSPLHF